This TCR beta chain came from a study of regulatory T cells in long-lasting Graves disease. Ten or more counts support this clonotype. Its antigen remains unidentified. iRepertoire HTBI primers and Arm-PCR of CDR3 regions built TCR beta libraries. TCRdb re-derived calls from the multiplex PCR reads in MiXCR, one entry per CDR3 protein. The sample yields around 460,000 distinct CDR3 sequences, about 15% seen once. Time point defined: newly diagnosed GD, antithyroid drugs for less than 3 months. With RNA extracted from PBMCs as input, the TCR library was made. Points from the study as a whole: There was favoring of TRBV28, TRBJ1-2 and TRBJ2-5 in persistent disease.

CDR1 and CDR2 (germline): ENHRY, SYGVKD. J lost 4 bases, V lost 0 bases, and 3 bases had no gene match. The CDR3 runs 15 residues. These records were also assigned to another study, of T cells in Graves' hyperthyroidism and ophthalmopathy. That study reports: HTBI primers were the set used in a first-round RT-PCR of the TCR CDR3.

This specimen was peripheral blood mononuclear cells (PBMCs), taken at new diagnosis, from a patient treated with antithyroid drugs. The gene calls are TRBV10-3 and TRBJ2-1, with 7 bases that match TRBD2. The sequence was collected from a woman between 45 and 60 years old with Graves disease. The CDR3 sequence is CAISESRERYNEQFF. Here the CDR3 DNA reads TGTGCCATCAGTGAGTCGCGGGAGAGATACAATGAGCAGTTCTTC.